This T cell receptor (beta chain) is drawn from a study of cytomegalovirus exposure and HLA in healthy donors. The PCR made use of 60 Vbeta and 13 Jbeta primers. Assay: immunoSEQ multiplex PCR; the TCRdb copy retains only in-frame clones and omits some. Of 130,000 to 150,000 clones detected, more than 75% appear once; the ten largest clones hold 2.5% to 3%. Comment on this clone: What it binds is unknown.

The V gene's germline CDR1 is SGHTA and CDR2 FQGTGA. Deletions cut 5 bases from V and 2 bases from J, with 8 bases between. The CDR3 is 13 residues long. Study observations and caveats: Reportedly, fewer N-insertions than the roughly 600-donor mean appeared in an Asian-associated ancestry cluster in a later analysis. Earlier findings revealed that most TCR beta V segments proved productive either about 87% or about 30% of the time. Across donors, sequencing depth was assumed by presence/absence analyses to be roughly uniform.

Sequenced: PBMCs. This receptor was obtained from a female donor in good health and CMV-seronegative. The chain is built from TRBV7-3 and TRBJ2-3, with a weak D call TRBD2 (5 bases). The CDR3 DNA is TGTGCCAGCAGCAACGGGAACACAGATACGCAGTATTTT. This gives the protein CASSNGNTDTQYF.